The 4 T cell receptor beta chains given below trace back to one sample, sequenced in a study of T cells in Graves' hyperthyroidism and ophthalmopathy (dated by TCRdb to the late 2010s). Library generation was performed with multiplex PCR. TCRdb names Illumina HiSeq 2000 as the instrument used. The TCR beta CDR3 regions were amplified from the RNA transcripts. A first-round RT-PCR of the TCR CDR3 used the HTBI primer set with the Qiagen OneStep RT-PCR kit. TCRdb passed the public sequencing reads through fastp at Q25 and MiXCR, retaining productive beta sequences. When rows share a CDR3 protein, they turn into one entry using the most common DNA and genes. Within this sample are about 740,000 distinct CDR3 sequences, with roughly 15% of them counted one time only. Roughly 10% of the sample is in the top ten clones. Sequencing input: blood. Receptors originate from a young woman with Graves' hyperthyroidism.

CDR3 sequence (DNA): TGTGCCAGCAGCGTAGTAGGGGCCACCTACAATGAGCAGTTCTTC. Translating gives CASSVVGATYNEQFF. The genes are TRBV9 and TRBJ2-1; maybe TRBD1 (5 bases). Germline CDR1 reads SGDLS; CDR2 reads YYNGEE. This CDR3 contains 15 residues. V was clipped by 0 bases and J by 2 bases, with 9 bases between them.

This clonotype came up many times. The chain couples TRBV30 to TRBJ2-1; either TRBD1 or TRBD2 may fit D (6 bases each). The CDR3 totals 14 residues. The V end lost 4 bases, the J end lost 4 bases, and 14 bases lay between the germline ends. The germline gives CDR1 GTSNPN, CDR2 SVGIG (reference sequence). Here the CDR3 reads CAWISGANYNEQFF. The DNA of the CDR3 is TGTGCCTGGATATCGGGGGCTAATTACAATGAGCAGTTCTTC.

This clonotype has a count of ten or more. J is TRBJ1-1 and V is TRBV3-1; D perhaps matches TRBD1 (6 bases). There are 14 residues in the CDR3. Trimming took off 6 bases at V and 1 base at J, with 12 bases between the two ends. CDR1 is LGHDT, CDR2 YNNKEL, per germline (reference sequence). The CDR3 sequence: CASSNTRGNTEAFF. The CDR3 nucleotides are TGTGCCAGCAGTAACACCAGGGGGAACACTGAAGCTTTCTTT.

The chain uses TRBV12-3 or TRBV12-4 and TRBJ2-3; possible D gene TRBD2, 6 bases. The length of the CDR3 is 14 residues. With 3 bases removed from V and 1 base from J, the gap between germline ends came to 8 bases. The CDR3 here is CASSFWRGTDTQYF. Written as DNA, the CDR3 is TGTGCCAGCAGTTTTTGGAGGGGCACAGATACGCAGTATTTT.